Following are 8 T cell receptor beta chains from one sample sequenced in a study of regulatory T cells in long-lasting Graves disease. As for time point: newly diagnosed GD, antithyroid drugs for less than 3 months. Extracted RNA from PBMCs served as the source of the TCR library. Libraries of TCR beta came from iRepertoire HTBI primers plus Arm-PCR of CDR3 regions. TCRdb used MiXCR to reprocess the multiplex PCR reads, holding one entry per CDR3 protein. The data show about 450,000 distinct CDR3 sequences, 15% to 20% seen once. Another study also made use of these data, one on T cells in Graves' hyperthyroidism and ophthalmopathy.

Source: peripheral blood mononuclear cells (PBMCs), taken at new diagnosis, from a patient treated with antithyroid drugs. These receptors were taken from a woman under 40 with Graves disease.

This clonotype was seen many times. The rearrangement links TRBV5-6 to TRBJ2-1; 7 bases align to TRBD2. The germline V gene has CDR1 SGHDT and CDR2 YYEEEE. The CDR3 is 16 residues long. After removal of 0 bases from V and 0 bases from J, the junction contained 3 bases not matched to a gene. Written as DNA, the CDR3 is TGTGCCAGCAGCTTGGTGGCTAGCGGCTCCTACAATGAGCAGTTCTTC. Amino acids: CASSLVASGSYNEQFF.

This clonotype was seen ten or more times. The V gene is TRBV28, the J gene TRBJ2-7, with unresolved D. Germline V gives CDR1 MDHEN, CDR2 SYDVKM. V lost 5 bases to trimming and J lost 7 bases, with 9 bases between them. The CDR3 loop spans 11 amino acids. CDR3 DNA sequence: TGTGCCAGCAGTGACGGAATGGAGCAGTACTTC. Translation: CASSDGMEQYF.

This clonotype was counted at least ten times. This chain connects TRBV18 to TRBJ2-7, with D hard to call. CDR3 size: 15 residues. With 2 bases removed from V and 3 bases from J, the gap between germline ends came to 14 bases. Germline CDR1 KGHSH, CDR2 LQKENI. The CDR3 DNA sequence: TGTGCCAGCTCACCAGACTTGCCCTTTCTCTACGAGCAGTACTTC. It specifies CASSPDLPFLYEQYF.

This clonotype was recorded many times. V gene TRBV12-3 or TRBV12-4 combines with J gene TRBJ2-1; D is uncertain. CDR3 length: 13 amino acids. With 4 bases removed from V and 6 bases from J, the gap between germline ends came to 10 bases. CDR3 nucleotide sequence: TGTGCCAGCAGTTCTGTGGTCCCCAATGAGCAGTTCTTC. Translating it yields CASSSVVPNEQFF.

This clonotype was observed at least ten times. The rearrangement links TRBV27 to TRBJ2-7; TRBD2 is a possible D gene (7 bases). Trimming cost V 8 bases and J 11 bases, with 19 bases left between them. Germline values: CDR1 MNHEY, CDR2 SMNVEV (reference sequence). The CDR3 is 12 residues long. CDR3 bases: TGTGCCAGCTCCCTTCCGGGGGGCCGGGAGTACTTC. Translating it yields CASSLPGGREYF.

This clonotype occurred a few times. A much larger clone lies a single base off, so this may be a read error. CDR3 coding DNA: TGTGCCAGCAGCCCGGCCCAGCGGGAGTCAGGAGGCAATGAGCAGTACTTC. Translated: CASSPAQRESGGNEQYF. The J gene is TRBJ2-7, the V gene TRBV12-3 or TRBV12-4; TRBD2 aligns across 8 bases. The CDR3 is 17 residues long. Trimming took 6 bases from V and 7 from J; bases not matched to a gene: 20.

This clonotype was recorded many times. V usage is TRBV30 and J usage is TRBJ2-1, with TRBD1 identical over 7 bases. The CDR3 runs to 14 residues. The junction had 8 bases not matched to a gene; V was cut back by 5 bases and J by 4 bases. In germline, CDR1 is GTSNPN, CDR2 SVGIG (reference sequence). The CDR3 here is CAWQRGLLYNEQFF. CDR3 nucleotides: TGTGCCTGGCAAAGGGGGCTCTTATACAATGAGCAGTTCTTC. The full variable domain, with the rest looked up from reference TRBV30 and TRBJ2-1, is SQTIHQWPATLVQPVGSPLSLECTVEGTSNPNLYWYRQAAGRGLQLLFYSVGIGQISSEVPQNLSASRPQDRQFILSSKKLLLSDSGFYLCAWQRGLLYNEQFFGPGTRLTVL.

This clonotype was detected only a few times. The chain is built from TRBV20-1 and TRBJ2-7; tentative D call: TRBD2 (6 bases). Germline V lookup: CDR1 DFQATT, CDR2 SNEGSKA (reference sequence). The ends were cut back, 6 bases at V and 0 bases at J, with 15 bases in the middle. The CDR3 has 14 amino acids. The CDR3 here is CSATPGTYSYEQYF. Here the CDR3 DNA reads TGCAGTGCAACCCCCGGGACTTACTCCTACGAGCAGTACTTC.